This passage covers 20 T cell receptor beta chains from one sample sequenced in a study of post-analysis software for immune sequencing data. Points from the study as a whole: Controls had lower frequencies than patients of four or five TRBV segments, which included TRBV5-6, TRBV5-1 and TRBV20-1.

The library was made from cDNA and included unique molecular identifiers. TCRdb recomputed calls from the PCR reads with MiXCR, one row per CDR3 protein. The data hold some 370,000 distinct CDR3 sequences, with roughly 38% observed a single time. These receptors' antigens are unknown. Sequencing was performed on blood. Source of these receptors: a girl between 10 and 17 years old with multiple sclerosis.

This clonotype was seen at least ten times. V and J are TRBV20-1 and TRBJ2-5; D is undetermined. Between the trimmed V and J ends, which lost 6 bases and 2 bases, there was a span of 10 bases. Germline V CDR1 and CDR2: DFQATT, SNEGSKA (reference sequence). The CDR3 sequence is 12 residues long. The CDR3 DNA follows: TGCAGTGCCAGGACCTCTCAAGAGACCCAGTACTTC. As protein: CSARTSQETQYF.

Only a few counts were recorded for this clonotype. The V call is TRBV12-3 or TRBV12-4, the J call TRBJ2-3; 9 bases fit TRBD2. The CDR3 extends over 14 amino acids. The J segment lost 4 bases and the V segment lost 8 bases, leaving 7 bases of the junction unmatched. CDR3 bases: TGTGCCAGCTTTATTAGCGGGGGCGCAGATACGCAGTATTTT. Amino acids: CASFISGGADTQYF.

The chain has TRBV12-3 or TRBV12-4 and TRBJ1-1; D not certain. The CDR3 totals 14 residues. Trimming cost V 5 bases and J 3 bases, with 13 bases left between them. The CDR3 nucleotides are TGTGCCAGCAGTGCGGTCTCATTCGACACTGAAGCTTTCTTT. It encodes CASSAVSFDTEAFF.

This rearrangement joins TRBV10-3 to TRBJ2-5; 8 bases align to TRBD1. The J call could be wrong; TRBJ2-7 is a better fit for the DNA end. Germline V gene data show CDR1 as ENHRY and CDR2 as SYGVKD. The length of the CDR3 is 13 residues. The CDR3 DNA sequence: TGTGCCGTGCGACAGGGGACCGAATACGAGCAGTACTTC. It translates to CAVRQGTEYEQYF.

Only a few counts were recorded for this clonotype. The chain joins TRBV20-1 to TRBJ2-1; a weak D match, TRBD2 (5 bases). CDR1 is DFQATT and CDR2 is SNEGSKA in the germline V gene (reference sequence). The CDR3 length is 14 residues. Trimming took 1 base from V and 8 from J, leaving 15 bases between them. In DNA, the CDR3 is TGCAGTGCTAGAGTGGCAGGCGGGTTGCATGAGCAGTTCTTC. It is translated as CSARVAGGLHEQFF.

This clonotype was observed once. The chain employs TRBV5-1 and TRBJ1-2; 8 positions match TRBD1. Trimming at V came to 4 bases and at J to 4 bases, leaving 9 bases not matched to a gene. The CDR3 has 15 amino acids. CDR1 is SGHRS and CDR2 is YFSETQ in the germline V gene. CDR3 region: CASSLQGEGGYGYTF. CDR3 nucleotides: TGCGCCAGCAGCCTACAGGGGGAAGGGGGCTATGGCTACACCTTC.

With regard to this clonotype: Its ends do not fully match the called genes, so a read error is possible. The chain links TRBV6-5 to TRBJ2-1, with 9 bases aligning to TRBD2. This CDR3 is built from 16 residues. The germline gives CDR1 MNHEY, CDR2 SVGAGI. This CDR3 is CASSQISSGENNEQFF. The CDR3 coding sequence is TGTGCTAGCAGCCAGATCTCTAGCGGGGAAAACAATGAGCAGTTCTTC.

This clonotype was seen only a few times. This chain links TRBV24-1 with TRBJ2-3; the match to TRBD1 covers 8 bases. The junction had 5 bases not matched to a gene; V was cut back by 4 bases and J by 0 bases. In germline, CDR1 is KGHDR, CDR2 SFDVKD. This CDR3 spans 16 amino acids. CDR3 coding DNA: TGTGCCACCAGTGACCCGGGACAGGCGAGCACAGATACGCAGTATTTT. Translated: CATSDPGQASTDTQYF.

This rearrangement joins TRBV6-6 to TRBJ1-5; TRBD1 matches at 9 bases. The CDR3 contains 15 residues. Germline V lookup: CDR1 MNHNY, CDR2 SVGAGI (reference sequence). The ends lost 2 bases at V and 5 bases at J; junction bases unmatched: 4. CDR3 sequence reads: CASSYPGQGDQPQHF. The CDR3 DNA reads TGTGCCAGCAGTTACCCGGGACAGGGAGATCAGCCCCAGCATTTT.

This clonotype was counted a few times. The CDR3 DNA sequence: TGTGCCAGCAGCATCGGACTACAAGGGGGCTCGGGCAATGAGCAGTTCTTC. Translation gives CASSIGLQGGSGNEQFF. The chain uses TRBV9 and TRBJ2-1, with D maybe TRBD1 (7 bases). The CDR3 is made up of 17 amino acids. Germline V gene sequence: CDR1 SGDLS, CDR2 YYNGEE. The V and J ends lost 4 bases and 6 bases respectively, with 23 bases between them.

The CDR3 region is CATSERGYQETQYF. CDR3 DNA sequence: TGTGCCACCAGTGAACGGGGCTACCAAGAGACCCAGTACTTC. The rearrangement links TRBV24-1 to TRBJ2-5; either TRBD1 or TRBD2 may supply D (5 bases each). V was shortened by 4 bases and J by 0 bases, with 8 bases between the two germline ends. The CDR3 consists of 14 residues. Germline-derived CDR1 and CDR2 are KGHDR and SFDVKD.

This clonotype has a handful of counts. V usage is TRBV20-1 and J usage is TRBJ1-2; 7 bases are a match to TRBD1. The junction had 4 bases not matched to a gene; V was cut back by 3 bases and J by 3 bases. The germline gives CDR1 DFQATT, CDR2 SNEGSKA (reference sequence). The CDR3 consists of 13 residues. The CDR3 here is CSARNTGDYGYTF. The CDR3, as DNA: TGCAGTGCTAGGAATACAGGGGACTATGGCTACACCTTC.

This clonotype was counted a few times. The rearrangement joins TRBV12-3 or TRBV12-4 to TRBJ2-1; 10 nucleotides align to TRBD2. Trimming removed 7 bases from V and 7 bases from J; junction bases left unmatched: 7. The CDR3 covers 14 residues. CDR3 loop: CASIQSGGANEQFF. The CDR3 DNA sequence: TGTGCCAGCATCCAGAGCGGGGGGGCAAATGAGCAGTTCTTC.

This clonotype was seen more than once but under ten times. The chain uses TRBV20-1 and TRBJ1-1; D not resolved. Between the trimmed V and J ends, which lost 6 bases and 0 bases, there was a span of 17 bases. Germline values: CDR1 DFQATT, CDR2 SNEGSKA (reference sequence). This CDR3 is built from 15 residues. As DNA, the CDR3 is TGCAGTGCCCAAACGGCAGGAGTAGTGAACACTGAAGCTTTCTTT. This sequence encodes CSAQTAGVVNTEAFF.

This clonotype was seen a few times. CDR3 amino acids: CASSVGDRESYGYTF. CDR3 sequence (DNA): TGTGCCAGCAGCGTAGGGGACAGGGAGAGCTATGGCTACACCTTC. The chain uses TRBV9 and TRBJ1-2; 9 bases agree with TRBD1. With V trimmed by 0 bases and J by 4 bases, 4 bases remained unmatched. Germline values: CDR1 SGDLS, CDR2 YYNGEE. The CDR3 loop spans 15 amino acids.

Only a few counts were recorded for this clonotype. The chain is built from TRBV12-3 or TRBV12-4 and TRBJ1-6, with 7 nucleotides matching TRBD1. J was trimmed by 13 bases and V by 3 bases; bases with no gene match: 9. This CDR3 region has 14 residues. In DNA form, the CDR3 reads TGTGCCAGCAGTTTGACCGGGACAGTCGTTCCCCTCCACTTT. It encodes CASSLTGTVVPLHF.

The rearrangement joins TRBV20-1 to TRBJ1-6; D is possibly TRBD1 (5 bases). Germline CDR1 DFQATT, CDR2 SNEGSKA (reference sequence). Trimming stripped 6 bases from V and 7 bases from J, with 13 bases between. The CDR3 totals 13 residues. This CDR3 reads CSARVGENSPLHF. In nucleotides, the CDR3 is TGCAGTGCCCGCGTGGGGGAGAATTCACCCCTCCACTTT.

The table lists this clonotype with a few counts. The chain combines TRBV10-2 with TRBJ1-2; possibly TRBD1 for D (5 bases). Trimming removed 4 bases at V and 6 bases at J, with 9 bases between. Germline-derived CDR1 and CDR2 are WSHSY and SAAADI. This CDR3 spans 12 amino acids. The CDR3 coding sequence is TGCGCCAGCAGTGTAGGGACGGATGGCTACACCTTC. Its protein is CASSVGTDGYTF.

Comments on this clonotype: An end of the junction differs from the germline gene, which may be a read error. This chain uses TRBV12-3 or TRBV12-4 with TRBJ2-3, with 8 bases aligning to TRBD2. This CDR3 is 17 amino acids long. The CDR3 coding sequence is TGTGCCAGCAGTTTAGCGAAAGTAGCGGGGAGCACAGATTCGCAGTATTTT. It specifies CASSLAKVAGSTDSQYF.

Remarks on this clonotype: The junction departs from germline at one end; a sequencing error may be responsible. The chain uses TRBV28 and TRBJ2-1; 12 nucleotides match TRBD1. Germline lookup yields CDR1 MDHEN and CDR2 SYDVKM. The CDR3 consists of 13 residues. CDR3 loop: CLIGTGGKDEQFF. The CDR3 DNA is TGCCTTATCGGGACAGGGGGCAAAGATGAGCAGTTCTTC.